The 18 T cell receptor beta chains presented below share a single source sample, sequenced in a study of blood T cell repertoires in COVID-19. The data were produced by immunoSEQ multiplex PCR, yet TCRdb's version contains in-frame clones alone and is incomplete. The table records fewer than 450,000 clones, 90% of them present only once. Sequenced: PBMCs or T cells enriched from blood (not recorded which). These receptor sequences come from a man aged 18 to 30 who had recovered from COVID-19.

The chain recombines TRBV28 with TRBJ2-1; TRBD2 matches 9 bases. CDR1 is MDHEN and CDR2 is SYDVKM in the germline V gene. V lost 7 bases to trimming and J lost 4 bases; unmatched junction nucleotides: 11. The CDR3 runs 16 residues. The CDR3 DNA reads as TGTGCCAGCACCCTGAGGTTGGCGGGAGGGTACAATGAGCAGTTCTTC. This gives the protein CASTLRLAGGYNEQFF.

J is TRBJ1-5 and V is TRBV28, with a tentative D call TRBD1 (6 bases). CDR3 length: 15 amino acids. CDR1 MDHEN and CDR2 SYDVKM come from the germline V gene. Trimming took 6 bases from V and 9 from J, leaving 21 bases between them. In DNA, the CDR3 is TGTGCCAGCAGCCCTCGGGGGGCCGGGATGGGGCCCCAGCATTTT. It is translated as CASSPRGAGMGPQHF.

The chain joins TRBV7-3 to TRBJ1-1; weak D call: TRBD1 (6 bases). The CDR3 has 13 amino acids. Per germline, CDR1 SGHTA and CDR2 FQGTGA. Trimming left V 5 bases short and J 3 bases short, with 10 bases between. The CDR3 loop reads CASSGTGYTEAFF. CDR3 coding DNA: TGTGCCAGCAGCGGTACAGGGTACACTGAAGCTTTCTTT.

The rearrangement uses TRBV18 and TRBJ2-2, with TRBD1 matching 9 bases. There are 15 residues in the CDR3. V lost 5 bases to trimming and J lost 5 bases; unmatched junction nucleotides: 6. Germline CDR1 is KGHSH and CDR2 is LQKENI. The CDR3 nucleotides are TGTGCCAGCTCAGAACGGACAGGGGTGACCGGGGAGCTGTTTTTT. It yields the protein CASSERTGVTGELFF.

The chain carries TRBV7-2 and TRBJ2-5, with 9 bases fitting TRBD2. Per the germline V gene, CDR1 is SGHTA and CDR2 is FQGNSA. The CDR3 covers 18 residues. V shed 1 base, J shed 2 bases, and the junction held 11 bases outside the gene matches. The CDR3 is CASSLGRGGGAKQETQYF. The CDR3 coding sequence is TGTGCCAGCAGCTTAGGGCGTGGCGGGGGGGCCAAACAAGAGACCCAGTACTTC. Variable domain in full (rest from reference TRBV7-2 and TRBJ2-5): GAGVSQSPSNKVTEKGKDVELRCDPISGHTALYWYRQSLGQGLEFLIYFQGNSAPDKSGLPSDRFSAERTGGSVSTLTIQRTQQEDSAVYLCASSLGRGGGAKQETQYFGPGTRLLVL.

This chain connects TRBV18 to TRBJ2-3, with 7 bases aligning to TRBD1. CDR3 length: 16 residues. The J segment lost 0 bases and the V segment lost 4 bases, leaving 7 bases of the junction unmatched. Germline CDR1 and CDR2: KGHSH and LQKENI. The CDR3 bases are TGTGCCAGCTCACTACGGACAGGCCGAAGCACAGATACGCAGTATTTT. It encodes CASSLRTGRSTDTQYF. The full variable domain, its missing parts supplied by reference TRBV18 and TRBJ2-3, is NAGVMQNPRHLVRRRGQEARLRCSPMKGHSHVYWYRQLPEEGLKFMVYLQKENIIDESGMPKERFSAEFPKEGPSILRIQQVVRGDSAAYFCASSLRTGRSTDTQYFGPGTRLTVL.

The chain employs TRBV5-6 and TRBJ1-1, with D possibly TRBD1 on 6 matching bases. Trimming removed 0 bases at V and 1 base at J, with 7 bases between. There are 14 residues in the CDR3. Germline values: CDR1 SGHDT, CDR2 YYEEEE. The CDR3 here is CASSLDRANTEAFF. CDR3 in DNA: TGTGCCAGCAGCTTGGACAGGGCGAACACTGAAGCTTTCTTT.

The rearrangement uses TRBV30 and TRBJ2-5; D possibly corresponds to TRBD2 (6 bases). There are 15 residues in the CDR3. Germline V gives CDR1 GTSNPN, CDR2 SVGIG (reference sequence). Trimming stripped 0 bases from V and 6 bases from J, with 17 bases between. The CDR3, as DNA: TGTGCCTGGAGTGTACCACGGAGGAGGGTTCAGACCCAGTACTTC. Amino acid sequence: CAWSVPRRRVQTQYF.

This chain uses TRBV4-2 with TRBJ2-3; 10 nucleotides align to TRBD2. CDR1 and CDR2 from the germline V gene are LGHNA and YNFKEQ. CDR3 length: 19 residues. V lost 1 base, J lost 0 bases, and 10 bases stayed unmatched. The CDR3 loop is CASSQVCSSGGSSTDTQYF. The CDR3 DNA follows: TGTGCCAGCAGCCAAGTATGTTCTAGCGGGGGTTCTAGCACAGATACGCAGTATTTT.

This clone turned up a few times. The chain combines TRBV9 with TRBJ2-2, with D tentatively TRBD1 (6 bases). Germline V gene sequence: CDR1 SGDLS, CDR2 YYNGEE. V dropped 0 bases and J dropped 6 bases, with 12 bases sitting between them. This CDR3 spans 15 amino acids. CDR3 in DNA: TGTGCCAGCAGCGTAGACCTCAGGGGAGCCGGGGAGCTGTTTTTT. The encoded protein is CASSVDLRGAGELFF.

CDR3 amino acids: CASSGQGLKSNSPLHF. The CDR3 nucleotides read TGTGCCAGCAGCGGACAGGGGCTGAAGAGTAATTCACCCCTCCACTTT. The genes are TRBV5-6 and TRBJ1-6; 9 positions agree with TRBD1. With V trimmed by 4 bases and J by 6 bases, 8 bases remained unmatched. CDR1 SGHDT and CDR2 YYEEEE come from the germline V gene. CDR3 length: 16 residues. Supplemented by reference TRBV5-6 and TRBJ1-6, the full variable domain reads DAGVTQSPTHLIKTRGQQVTLRCSPKSGHDTVSWYQQALGQGPQFIFQYYEEEERQRGNFPDRFSGHQFPNYSSELNVNALLLGDSALYLCASSGQGLKSNSPLHFGNGTRLTVT.

The CDR3 nucleotides read TGCGCCAGCATCCTGGATCCCTTAGCGGGAGCCTACAATGAGCAGTTCTTC. It codes for CASILDPLAGAYNEQFF. This chain connects TRBV5-1 to TRBJ2-1, with 9 bases that match TRBD2. CDR3 length equals 17 residues. Trimming at V came to 6 bases and at J to 2 bases, leaving 12 bases not matched to a gene. Germline V gene sequence: CDR1 SGHRS, CDR2 YFSETQ.

This clone has more than one count but fewer than ten. This chain uses TRBV6-1 with TRBJ1-1; 7 bases are shared with TRBD1. The V segment lost 2 bases and the J segment 1 base; nucleotides outside the gene matches: 4. The CDR3 loop spans 15 amino acids. Per germline, CDR1 MNHNS and CDR2 SASEGT. CDR3 DNA: TGTGCCAGCAGTGAATACAGGGGACCGAACACTGAAGCTTTCTTT. Its protein is CASSEYRGPNTEAFF.

In its sample, this clone was seen once. This chain uses TRBV7-9 with TRBJ1-2, with 7 bases lining up with TRBD1. Germline V gene lookup returns CDR1 SEHNR and CDR2 FQNEAQ (reference sequence). V shed 4 bases, J shed 3 bases, and the junction held 14 bases outside the gene matches. This CDR3 has 17 residues. Here the CDR3 DNA reads TGTGCCAGCAGCTCAGGATTCCGGACAGGTGGCGACTATGGCTACACCTTC. Its protein product is CASSSGFRTGGDYGYTF. Full variable domain (outside the CDR3, taken from reference TRBV7-9 and TRBJ1-2): DTGVSQNPRHKITKRGQNVTFRCDPISEHNRLYWYRQTLGQGPEFLTYFQNEAQLEKSRLLSDRFSAERPKGSFSTLEIQRTEQGDSAMYLCASSSGFRTGGDYGYTFGSGTRLTVV.

This clone was detected only once. The chain links TRBV3-1 (or the pseudogene TRBV3-2) to TRBJ1-3, with D perhaps matching TRBD1 (6 bases). V was trimmed by 6 bases and J by 0 bases, leaving 18 bases between them. CDR1 LGHDT and CDR2 YNNKEL come from the germline V gene (reference sequence). This CDR3 is built from 17 residues. CDR3 coding DNA: TGTGCCAGCAGTCCCAGAAGTACAGGGCTCTCTGGAAACACCATATATTTT. Protein sequence: CASSPRSTGLSGNTIYF.

The rearrangement links TRBV14 to TRBJ1-2; D ambiguous. The CDR3 runs 17 residues. V lost 0 bases to trimming and J lost 2 bases, with 16 bases between them. Germline assignment: CDR1 SGHDN and CDR2 FVKESK. In DNA, the CDR3 is TGTGCCAGCAGCCAAGAACGTGTGGGAGAATTCAACTATGGCTACACCTTC. As protein: CASSQERVGEFNYGYTF.

V and J are TRBV9 and TRBJ2-7, with TRBD2 matching 10 bases. The CDR3 is made up of 14 amino acids. V shed 3 bases, J shed 0 bases, and the junction held 0 bases outside the gene matches. Germline lookup yields CDR1 SGDLS and CDR2 YYNGEE. The chain's CDR3 is CASSEREGSYEQYF. The CDR3 nucleotides read TGTGCCAGCAGCGAGCGGGAGGGCTCCTACGAGCAGTACTTC. The entire variable domain, with the rest obtained from reference TRBV9 and TRBJ2-7, is as follows: DSGVTQTPKHLITATGQRVTLRCSPRSGDLSVYWYQQSLDQGLQFLIQYYNGEERAKGNILERFSAQQFPDLHSELNLSSLELGDSALYFCASSEREGSYEQYFGPGTRLTVT.

The CDR3 loop is CAISRLAGESETQYF. The CDR3 region has the DNA TGTGCCATCTCAAGACTAGCGGGGGAATCGGAGACCCAGTACTTC. This chain uses TRBV10-3 with TRBJ2-5; TRBD2 agrees at 12 bases. CDR1 is ENHRY and CDR2 is SYGVKD in the germline V gene. The CDR3 has 15 residues. The J segment lost 5 bases and the V segment lost 8 bases, leaving 9 bases of the junction unmatched.